What follows describes a single T cell receptor (beta chain). The data were obtained in a study of control samples from healthy donors and cancer patients. The CDR3 sequence is 13 residues long. The junction had 2 bases not matched to a gene; V was cut back by 6 bases and J by 2 bases. Germline-derived CDR1 and CDR2 are SEHNR and FQNEAQ (reference sequence). Sequenced by immunoSEQ multiplex PCR; TCRdb stores in-frame clones only, minus some. This repertoire shows about 94,000 clones, about nine tenths found once; its top ten account for 3% to 4.5%. The chain couples TRBV7-9 to TRBJ2-7, with 9 bases matching TRBD2. The receptor's source is a woman aged 18-29 years in good health. Sequencing was performed on blood. The CDR3 DNA reads TGTGCCAGCAGTAGCGGGGGTGCCTACGAGCAGTACTTC. Its protein product is CASSSGGAYEQYF.